Shown below are 31 T cell receptor beta chains from a single sample sequenced in a study of identical twins. TCRdb called the 5' RACE reads again in MiXCR, with one record for every CDR3 protein. The table records roughly 250,000 distinct CDR3 sequences, over 13% of them present only once. The specimen sequenced was memory (CD45RO+) T cells sorted from blood. The receptors shown here come from a woman between 18 and 29 years old in good health.

V gene TRBV6-5 combines with J gene TRBJ2-1, with 9 bases aligning to TRBD2. Trimming cost V 2 bases and J 10 bases; bases outside gene matches: 6. This CDR3 has 14 residues. Looked up from germline, CDR1 is MNHEY and CDR2 is SVGAGI. Here the CDR3 reads CASSYAGGPSEQFF. The CDR3 DNA follows: TGTGCCAGCAGTTACGCGGGAGGGCCCTCCGAGCAGTTCTTC.

This clonotype was picked up many times. The chain is built from TRBV5-1 and TRBJ2-2, with D maybe TRBD2 (6 bases). The germline gives CDR1 SGHRS, CDR2 YFSETQ. Trimming stripped 4 bases from V and 3 bases from J, with 28 bases between. The CDR3 runs to 20 residues. The CDR3 nucleotides read TGCGCCAGCAGCCCTCTGGCAAGGAGGGCCTTGACCCCCGACACCGGGGAGCTGTTTTTT. It specifies CASSPLARRALTPDTGELFF.

Ten or more counts support this clonotype. The gene calls are TRBV4-3 and TRBJ2-7, with 12 bases matching TRBD2. The germline V gene encodes CDR1 LGHNA and CDR2 YSLEER. V was pared by 4 bases and J by 5 bases, with 6 bases of the junction left unmatched. CDR3 length: 15 residues. DNA for the CDR3: TGCGCCAGCAGCCGCAATCCTAGCGGGAGGGACGAGCAGTACTTC. The encoded protein is CASSRNPSGRDEQYF.

The chain employs TRBV2 and TRBJ2-7, with D perhaps TRBD2 (6 bases). The germline CDR1 and CDR2 sequences are SNHLY and FYNNEI. The CDR3 has 10 residues. With 6 bases removed from V and 12 bases from J, the gap between germline ends came to 12 bases. CDR3 protein: CASRWEVLYF. CDR3 DNA: TGTGCCAGCAGGTGGGAGGTATTGTACTTC.

This clonotype was recorded at least ten times. The chain is built from TRBV12-3 or TRBV12-4 and TRBJ1-1, with D maybe TRBD1 (6 bases). The CDR3 runs 16 residues. The V end lost 8 bases, the J end lost 2 bases, and 21 bases lay between the germline ends. This CDR3 is CASDILGGALNTEAFF. DNA of the CDR3: TGTGCCAGCGATATCCTGGGGGGGGCCCTAAACACTGAAGCTTTCTTT.

The V call is TRBV7-2, the J call TRBJ2-1; 11 positions agree with TRBD2. This CDR3 comprises 16 residues. Germline CDR1 is SGHTA and CDR2 is FQGNSA. V lost 5 bases, J lost 7 bases, and 10 bases stayed unmatched. This chain's CDR3 is CASSPLAGGGGNEQFF. In DNA form, the CDR3 reads TGTGCCAGCAGCCCGCTAGCGGGAGGCGGGGGAAATGAGCAGTTCTTC.

This clonotype was observed a few times. The gene calls are TRBV5-5 and TRBJ1-2; a weak D match, TRBD1 (6 bases). Germline CDR1 SGHKS, CDR2 YYEKEE (reference sequence). The CDR3 length is 17 residues. Deletions cut 0 bases from V and 4 bases from J, with 19 bases between. CDR3 loop: CASSLEGSRTARYGYTF. CDR3 sequence (DNA): TGTGCCAGCAGCTTGGAGGGGTCCCGGACAGCCCGCTATGGCTACACCTTC.

This clonotype was observed a few times. The V gene is TRBV24-1, the J gene TRBJ1-2; 11 bases match TRBD1. The germline V gene has CDR1 KGHDR and CDR2 SFDVKD. The CDR3 loop spans 15 amino acids. V shed 9 bases, J shed 7 bases, and the junction held 12 bases outside the gene matches. The CDR3 DNA follows: TGTGCCACCGATAACCCGGGACAGGGGGTAGGTGGCTACACCTTC. Its translation is CATDNPGQGVGGYTF.

This clonotype was detected only a few times. The chain couples TRBV12-3 or TRBV12-4 to TRBJ2-5; D possibly corresponds to TRBD2 (7 bases). Trimming took 6 bases from V and 5 from J, leaving 13 bases between them. The CDR3 spans 13 residues. The chain's CDR3 is CASSRGGWETQYF. As DNA, the CDR3 is TGTGCCAGCAGCCGCGGGGGCTGGGAGACCCAGTACTTC.

Only a few counts were recorded for this clonotype. V gene TRBV19 combines with J gene TRBJ1-2; D not resolved. Trimming removed 5 bases from V and 0 bases from J, with 16 bases in between. CDR1 and CDR2 (germline): LNHDA, SQIVND (reference sequence). The CDR3 runs 16 residues. The CDR3, as DNA: TGTGCCAGTAGTCCATTAGGTGGCCGGACTAACTATGGCTACACCTTC. Residues: CASSPLGGRTNYGYTF.

The sample holds many counts of this clonotype. The chain has TRBV6-1 and TRBJ2-2; 10 bases map to TRBD2. CDR1 and CDR2 from the germline V gene are MNHNS and SASEGT. J was trimmed by 3 bases and V by 2 bases; bases with no gene match: 0. The CDR3 has 15 residues. This CDR3 reads CASSELAGDTGELFF. The DNA for the CDR3 is TGTGCCAGCAGTGAACTAGCGGGAGACACCGGGGAGCTGTTTTTT.

V and J are TRBV21-1 and TRBJ2-7; the listed D gene, TRBD1, was not tested against the DNA. TRBV21-1 is assigned pseudogene status. CDR3 length equals 14 residues. In DNA form, the CDR3 reads TGTGCCAGCAAATCCGACAGGTTCTCCTACGAGCAGTACTTC. It specifies CASKSDRFSYEQYF.

In its sample, this clonotype was seen many times. V and J are TRBV6-1 and TRBJ1-5; 8 bases align to TRBD1. Germline assignment: CDR1 MNHNS and CDR2 SASEGT. CDR3 length: 15 residues. Losses at the gene ends were 8 bases for V and 5 bases for J; bases not matched to a gene: 11. The CDR3 loop reads CASRRDRRRDQPQHF. CDR3 DNA: TGTGCCAGCCGTAGGGACAGGCGGAGGGATCAGCCCCAGCATTTT.

The chain carries TRBV11-2 and TRBJ2-1, with 7 nucleotides matching TRBD2. J was trimmed by 7 bases and V by 1 base; bases with no gene match: 10. The CDR3 is 16 amino acids. The V gene's germline CDR1 is SGHAT and CDR2 FQNNGV. DNA of the CDR3: TGTGCCAGCAGCTTAGTGATAGGGAGGGATTGGAATGAGCAGTTCTTC. Translating gives CASSLVIGRDWNEQFF.

The rearrangement uses TRBV15 and TRBJ2-7, with 10 positions matching TRBD2. Trimming took 6 bases from V and 5 from J; bases not matched to a gene: 7. Per germline, CDR1 LNHNV and CDR2 YYDKDF (reference sequence). The CDR3 loop spans 14 amino acids. The DNA of the CDR3 is TGTGCCACCAGGGATAGCGGGGGGTTGGACGAGCAGTACTTC. Translation: CATRDSGGLDEQYF.

The CDR3 spells CASSYLPYRTRAYGYTF. The CDR3 DNA is TGTGCCAGCAGTTACTTACCGTATAGGACGCGCGCCTATGGCTACACCTTC. The chain joins TRBV6-5 to TRBJ1-2, with D hard to call. Germline V CDR1 and CDR2: MNHEY, SVGAGI. CDR3 size: 17 residues. V lost 1 base and J lost 4, with 19 bases in between.

This clonotype was counted many times. The V gene is TRBV10-3, the J gene TRBJ2-7; tentatively, D is TRBD2 (6 bases). CDR1 ENHRY and CDR2 SYGVKD come from the germline V gene. The CDR3 covers 12 residues. V lost 8 bases, J lost 6 bases, and 14 bases lay in between. The CDR3 here is CAIAGSLGEQYF. The CDR3 DNA is TGTGCCATCGCGGGAAGTCTCGGCGAGCAGTACTTC.

In its sample, this clonotype was seen once. The chain is built from TRBV25-1 and TRBJ2-7; 8 nucleotides match TRBD1. Trimming cost V 6 bases and J 5 bases; bases outside gene matches: 9. This CDR3 spans 14 amino acids. The germline gives CDR1 MGHDK, CDR2 SYGVNS. The CDR3 sequence is CASRGARGLDEQYF. The CDR3 DNA sequence: TGTGCCAGCAGGGGGGCCAGGGGGCTCGACGAGCAGTACTTC.

This clonotype showed up many times. The chain links TRBV5-1 to TRBJ1-1; 9 positions agree with TRBD1. CDR1 and CDR2 from the germline V gene are SGHRS and YFSETQ. The CDR3 has 19 residues. V lost 4 bases to trimming and J lost 1 base; unmatched junction nucleotides: 17. This chain's CDR3 is CASSPGLGTGLRGNTEAFF. In DNA form, the CDR3 reads TGCGCCAGCAGCCCGGGTTTGGGGACAGGGCTGCGTGGGAACACTGAAGCTTTCTTT.

The V call is TRBV7-3, the J call TRBJ2-2; 11 bases align to TRBD2. Trimming removed 1 base from V and 3 bases from J; junction bases left unmatched: 7. In germline, CDR1 is SGHTA, CDR2 FQGTGA. This CDR3 is 18 amino acids long. CDR3 amino acids: CASSLIRLAGGYTGELFF. CDR3 sequence (DNA): TGTGCCAGCAGCTTAATCCGTCTAGCGGGGGGCTACACCGGGGAGCTGTTTTTT. The full variable domain, with the rest looked up from reference TRBV7-3 and TRBJ2-2, is GAGVSQTPSNKVTEKGKYVELRCDPISGHTALYWYRQSLGQGPEFLIYFQGTGAADDSGLPNDRFFAVRPEGSVSTLKIQRTERGDSAVYLCASSLIRLAGGYTGELFFGEGSRLTVL.

The genes are TRBV29-1 and TRBJ2-2, with D perhaps matching TRBD1 (5 bases). CDR3 length: 14 residues. Per the germline V gene, CDR1 is SQVTM and CDR2 is ANQGSEA. Trimming removed 4 bases at V and 3 bases at J, with 12 bases between. The CDR3 bases are TGCAGCGTTGTAGCCGGACAACACACCGGGGAGCTGTTTTTT. Translation: CSVVAGQHTGELFF.

The chain has TRBV6-1 and TRBJ1-2; D unresolved. Germline CDR1 reads MNHNS; CDR2 reads SASEGT. V shed 8 bases and J shed 4 bases, with 20 bases lying between them. The CDR3 extends over 15 amino acids. CDR3 in amino acids: CASHENPSFFYGYTF. CDR3 DNA sequence: TGTGCCAGCCACGAAAACCCCAGCTTTTTCTATGGCTACACCTTC.

This clonotype has a count of ten or more. The chain uses TRBV20-1 and TRBJ2-1, with 9 bases aligning to TRBD2. V dropped 0 bases and J dropped 4; count of bases not matched to a gene: 1. Looked up from germline, CDR1 is DFQATT and CDR2 is SNEGSKA (reference sequence). The CDR3 consists of 14 residues. This chain's CDR3 is CSARDLAGYNEQFF. The DNA of the CDR3 is TGCAGTGCTAGAGATCTAGCGGGATACAATGAGCAGTTCTTC.

This clonotype was seen many times. CDR3 in DNA: TGCGCCAGCAGACTCGGACTAGCGGGGGACAATGAGCAGTTCTTC. The encoded protein is CASRLGLAGDNEQFF. The rearrangement uses TRBV4-1 and TRBJ2-1, with TRBD2 matching over 13 bases. This CDR3 is built from 15 residues. From germline, CDR1 is MGHRA and CDR2 YSYEKL. Trimming took 6 bases from V and 5 from J; bases not matched to a gene: 4.

As DNA, the CDR3 is TGCAGTGCTAGAAATAGCGGGGGGGCCGGGGAGCTGTTTTTT. Translating it yields CSARNSGGAGELFF. The chain has TRBV20-1 and TRBJ2-2, with 11 bases that match TRBD2. Germline V gene data show CDR1 as DFQATT and CDR2 as SNEGSKA (reference sequence). The CDR3 covers 14 residues. The ends lost 2 bases at V and 6 bases at J; junction bases unmatched: 2.

The chain combines TRBV20-1 with TRBJ2-3, with a tentative D call TRBD1 (5 bases). In germline, CDR1 is DFQATT, CDR2 SNEGSKA (reference sequence). The CDR3 spans 13 residues. Trimming removed 5 bases from V and 5 bases from J, with 14 bases in between. The DNA of the CDR3 is TGCAGTGCTCTAAAGGACACGCAAGATACGCAGTATTTT. Encoded protein: CSALKDTQDTQYF.

This clonotype was counted between two and nine times. The chain employs TRBV24-1 and TRBJ2-1; the D gene is possibly TRBD2 (6 bases). CDR1 is KGHDR, CDR2 SFDVKD, per germline. The CDR3 sequence is 15 residues long. Trimming took off 2 bases at V and 2 bases at J, with 9 bases between the two ends. In DNA, the CDR3 is TGTGCCACCAGTGATTCTAGCGTCCCCTACAATGAGCAGTTCTTC. Its translation is CATSDSSVPYNEQFF.

This clonotype was observed a handful of times. V is TRBV18 and J is TRBJ1-3; D perhaps matches TRBD1 (5 bases). Trimming shortened V by 0 bases and J by 0 bases, and 9 bases separated the two germline ends. The CDR3 spans 16 residues. Germline V gene sequence: CDR1 KGHSH, CDR2 LQKENI. The CDR3 loop is CASSPPKGLSGNTIYF. The CDR3 DNA reads as TGTGCCAGCTCACCACCAAAGGGGCTCTCTGGAAACACCATATATTTT.

This clonotype was seen a few times. The chain combines TRBV7-9 with TRBJ2-5; 8 bases line up with TRBD1. Germline CDR1 is SEHNR and CDR2 is FQNEAQ (reference sequence). V trimming: 5 bases; J trimming: 4 bases; junction bases outside the gene matches: 9. The CDR3 consists of 15 residues. This CDR3 is CASSIADRVGETQYF. In DNA, the CDR3 is TGTGCCAGCAGCATCGCGGACAGGGTAGGAGAGACCCAGTACTTC.

Turning to this clonotype: A much larger clone sits a single nucleotide away, making a read error possible. This chain links TRBV5-1 with TRBJ2-1; D may be TRBD1 (6 bases). The end of the DNA aligns better with TRBJ2-7, so the J call may be wrong. The CDR3 loop spans 14 amino acids. Per the germline V gene, CDR1 is SGHRS and CDR2 is YFSETQ. This CDR3 reads CASSSDQGYNEQYF. In nucleotides, the CDR3 is TGCGCCAGCAGCTCTGACCAGGGGTACAATGAGCAGTACTTC.

This clonotype came up a few times. This chain joins TRBV5-1 and TRBJ2-2; D is perhaps TRBD1 or TRBD2 (6 bases each). The germline CDR1 and CDR2 sequences are SGHRS and YFSETQ. V lost 1 base to trimming and J lost 6 bases, with 13 bases between them. This CDR3 has 15 amino acids. The CDR3 protein is CASSLILGGPGELFF. The DNA for the CDR3 is TGCGCCAGCAGCTTGATTTTGGGGGGCCCCGGGGAGCTGTTTTTT.